This TCR beta chain is drawn from a study of early T cells in non-severe SARS-CoV-2 infection (TCRdb year 2021). Turning to the overall study: Bulk RNA from unsorted whole blood was used for TCR sequencing, so alpha and beta chains could not be paired. Overall study results and their limits: VDJdb matching was skewed toward anti-spike CD8 responses, so virus-specific expansions were likely underestimated and private and CD4 specificities were missed.

Remarks on this clonotype: The antigen it recognizes is unknown. No qualities accompany the bases; no much larger clone lies one base away.

The junction carries 12 bases between V and J, which are trimmed by 7 bases and 3 bases respectively. The germline V gene gives CDR1 as SNHLY and CDR2 as FYNNEI. Counted from cysteine to phenylalanine, this CDR3 has 13 amino acids. The sequence is cut down to CDR3 DNA, 39 bases in frame from base 1. The study was a case-control design nested within a healthcare worker cohort in London, UK, with weekly nasopharyngeal swab PCR tests and blood sampling. Healthcare workers were enrolled in the week of the UK lockdown, from 23 to 31 March 2020, and were followed every week for up to roughly 16 weeks. The library relied on 5' RACE. The sequencer was a NextSeq 500. The TCR library protocol attached unique molecular identifiers to individual cDNA molecules to correct for sequencing error and PCR bias. TCR alpha and beta chains were both sequenced, and the abundances of alpha and beta sequences in each sample were closely correlated with each other. In the authors' own workflow: Decombinator V4 was used to annotate the V gene, J gene and CDR3 of the TCR sequences. TCRs were defined as expanded if a significant change between any two time points was detected under a Poisson model with p below 0.0001. TCR abundances were normalised to the total number of TCRs sequenced per sample and were expressed as counts per million. MAIT TCRs were defined by TRAV1-2 paired with TRAJ12, TRAJ20 or TRAJ33, and iNKT TCRs by TRAV10 paired with TRAJ18. VDJdb, accessed on 1 November 2021, was searched for TCRs annotated for CMV, EBV and SARS-CoV-2, and TCRs annotated for more than one antigen were excluded. The raw public reads went through TCRdb reprocessing: fastp at Q25, MiXCR clone calling, in-frame beta chains kept. Rows matching on CDR3 protein sequence are summarized as one entry with the most common DNA and genes. TCRdb assigned the V and J calls; the authors' analysis was not used. Here the sample has about 31,000 distinct CDR3 sequences; around 5.4% occur a single time. The top ten hold approximately 5.2% of the sample.

The material sequenced was whole blood. The rearrangement joined TRBV2 to TRBJ1-2; the D gene is perhaps TRBD1, on 6 matching bases. The TCR sequence derives from an adult who was a healthcare worker with PCR-confirmed SARS-CoV-2 infection or an uninfected control (not recorded which). The nucleotides read TGTGCCAGCACACAGGGAGGTTACTATGGCTACACCTTC. Its protein product is CASTQGGYYGYTF.